A selection of T cell receptor beta chains follows, all from one sample in a study of radiotherapy plus CTLA-4 blockade in lung cancer. Clones were read by immunoSEQ multiplex PCR, and TCRdb kept only the in-frame ones, dropping some. Here the sample spans 45,000 or so clones, 76% being singletons. Material: peripheral blood, obtained from a patient treated with radiotherapy plus ipilimumab. The origin of the receptors is a human donor with non-small cell lung cancer who had stable disease on radiotherapy plus ipilimumab. Each CDR3 is given with its conserved first and last residue. D genes are given only for firm matches. Size values are once, few and many counts, or a class for expanded clones, and some rows have none.

clone_size d_call j_call v_call cdr3_aa cdr3_nt
NA NA TRBJ1-1 TRBV5-6 CASSTTLTANTEAFF TGTGCCAGCAGCACTACCCTGACGGCAAACACTGAAGCTTTCTTT
NA NA TRBJ2-1 TRBV29-1 CSALGANEQFF TGCAGCGCGCTTGGGGCAAATGAGCAGTTCTTC
few NA TRBJ1-2 TRBV13 CASSPGITGPWGGYTF TGTGCCAGCAGCCCGGGAATAACAGGGCCGTGGGGAGGCTACACCTTC
NA NA TRBJ2-4 TRBV5-1 CASSDFRDIKNIQYF TGTGCCAGCAGCGACTTCCGGGACATTAAAAACATTCAGTACTTC
once TRBD1 TRBJ1-5 TRBV19 CATSGQFNQPQHF TGTGCCACCTCGGGACAGTTCAATCAGCCCCAGCATTTT
few NA TRBJ2-1 TRBV11-2 CASSLDRTRRFF TGTGCCAGCAGCTTAGATAGAACTAGGCGGTTCTTC
NA NA TRBJ2-7 TRBV18 CASSQGGRAYEQYF TGTGCCAGCTCACAAGGGGGACGGGCCTACGAGCAGTACTTC
NA NA TRBJ2-2 TRBV4-2 CASSQEVGELFF TGTGCCAGCAGCCAAGAAGTGGGGGAGCTGTTTTTT
few NA TRBJ1-3 TRBV4-2 CASSQDATGNTIYF TGTGCCAGCAGCCAAGATGCGACTGGAAACACCATATATTTT
NA NA TRBJ1-1 TRBV12-5 CASIGGLTEAFF TGTGCTAGTATTGGGGGTTTAACTGAAGCTTTCTTT
NA TRBD1 TRBJ1-1 TRBV2 CATGTVADTEAFF TGTGCCACCGGGACAGTTGCGGACACTGAAGCTTTCTTT
NA NA TRBJ1-5 TRBV6-5 CASKGYGRDQPQHF TGTGCCAGCAAAGGATATGGGAGGGATCAGCCCCAGCATTTT
NA NA TRBJ1-1 TRBV27 CASRADTRTEAFF TGTGCCAGCAGAGCGGACACGCGAACCGAAGCTTTCTTT
NA NA TRBJ1-2 TRBV25-1 CASSGPGAHLGYGYTF TGTGCCAGCAGTGGGCCAGGGGCCCATCTTGGGTATGGCTACACCTTC
NA NA TRBJ2-6 TRBV4-3 CASSHDTSSGANVLTF TGCGCCAGCAGCCACGACACGTCCTCTGGGGCCAACGTCCTGACTTTC
NA NA TRBJ1-4 TRBV6-5 CASKVVGTGKLFF TGTGCCAGCAAAGTGGTGGGGACGGGAAAACTGTTTTTT
NA NA TRBJ1-2 TRBV10-3 CAISGAQITYGYTF TGTGCCATCAGTGGGGCTCAGATAACCTATGGCTACACCTTC
medium-sized TRBD1 TRBJ1-2 TRBV6-1 CASDPGQGNGYTF TGTGCCAGCGACCCGGGACAGGGGAATGGCTACACCTTC
NA NA TRBJ1-2 TRBV19 CASSIPTPFREGGYGYTF TGTGCCAGTAGTATACCCACCCCCTTCCGGGAAGGTGGATATGGCTACACCTTC
NA NA TRBJ1-1 TRBV19 CASRTFNTEAFF TGTGCCAGCAGGACCTTTAACACTGAAGCTTTCTTT
NA NA TRBJ2-5 TRBV14 CASSQNIQETQYF TGTGCCAGCAGCCAAAACATCCAAGAGACCCAGTACTTC
NA NA TRBJ2-3 TRBV9 CASSVGEDTQYF TGTGCCAGCAGCGTAGGAGAAGATACGCAGTATTTT
NA NA TRBJ1-4 TRBV9 CASSVSGQEKLFF TGTGCCAGCAGCGTCTCAGGGCAGGAAAAACTGTTTTTT
NA NA TRBJ1-2 TRBV7-2 CASSLTITQGRGYGYTF TGTGCCAGCAGCTTAACCATCACACAGGGTCGCGGCTATGGCTACACCTTC
NA TRBD1 TRBJ1-2 TRBV19 CATTGGVGYTF TGTGCCACTACAGGGGGAGTTGGCTACACCTTC
once NA TRBJ2-3 TRBV4-3 CASSQDVRDTQYF TGCGCCAGCAGCCAAGACGTGAGGGATACGCAGTATTTT
NA NA TRBJ1-2 TRBV7-9 CASSPPGPLGYTF TGTGCCAGCAGTCCCCCGGGACCTCTGGGCTACACCTTC
NA NA TRBJ1-1 TRBV6-6 CASSYSSWSTEAFF TGTGCCAGCAGTTACTCCAGTTGGAGCACTGAAGCTTTCTTT
NA NA TRBJ1-6 TRBV7-2 CASSWGGERSYNSPLHF TGTGCCAGCAGCTGGGGGGGGGAAAGATCCTATAATTCACCCCTCCACTTT
NA NA TRBJ2-1 TRBV5-6 CASSHLWESYNEQFF TGTGCCAGCAGCCACCTATGGGAGTCCTACAATGAGCAGTTCTTC
few NA TRBJ2-7 TRBV5-8 CASSLGYEQYF TGTGCCAGCAGCTTGGGTTACGAGCAGTACTTC
NA NA TRBJ1-1 TRBV6-5 CASIETLANTEAFF TGTGCCAGCATTGAAACACTGGCGAACACTGAAGCTTTCTTT
NA NA TRBJ2-4 TRBV9 CASSVGFGLAKNIQYF TGTGCCAGCAGCGTCGGTTTCGGATTAGCCAAAAACATTCAGTACTTC